These 8 T cell receptor beta chains share one sample of origin, sequenced in a study of control samples from healthy donors and cancer patients. Repertoires were generated with immunoSEQ multiplex PCR, while TCRdb's copy carries only in-frame clones and drops some. The table includes tens of thousands of clones, more than 65% detected once. Source material: PBMCs. These receptors all stem from a man aged 60 to 69 with head and neck cancer.

The V call is TRBV10-3, the J call TRBJ1-1, with TRBD1 identical over 7 bases. Germline-derived CDR1 and CDR2 are ENHRY and SYGVKD. J was trimmed by 3 bases and V by 4 bases; bases with no gene match: 5. The CDR3 spans 14 residues. CDR3 region: CAISGQGGYTEAFF. CDR3 in DNA: TGTGCCATCAGTGGACAGGGAGGGTACACTGAAGCTTTCTTT.

The chain joins TRBV27 to TRBJ2-7, with 7 bases fitting TRBD2. The CDR3 is 15 residues long. Germline trimming cut 5 bases from V and 2 bases from J; bases unmatched to any gene: 9. CDR1 and CDR2 from the germline V gene are MNHEY and SMNVEV (reference sequence). The CDR3 is CASSPRAGEAYEQYF. DNA of the CDR3: TGTGCCAGCAGTCCCCGGGCGGGAGAGGCCTACGAGCAGTACTTC.

The V and J genes are TRBV5-1 and TRBJ2-2, with 7 bases matching TRBD1. V lost 0 bases to trimming and J lost 4 bases; unmatched junction nucleotides: 3. The CDR3 runs to 15 residues. Germline CDR1 reads SGHRS; CDR2 reads YFSETQ. The CDR3 loop reads CASSLGQGVTGELFF. As DNA, the CDR3 is TGCGCCAGCAGCTTGGGACAGGGAGTCACCGGGGAGCTGTTTTTT. The variable domain in full, completed from reference TRBV5-1 and TRBJ2-2, reads KAGVTQTPRYLIKTRGQQVTLSCSPISGHRSVSWYQQTPGQGLQFLFEYFSETQRNKGNFPGRFSGRQFSNSRSEMNVSTLELGDSALYLCASSLGQGVTGELFFGEGSRLTVL.

This sequence joins TRBV27 and TRBJ1-2; 7 nucleotides line up with TRBD1. CDR1 is MNHEY, CDR2 SMNVEV, per germline (reference sequence). CDR3 length: 13 residues. Trimming cost V 6 bases and J 6 bases; bases outside gene matches: 7. CDR3 DNA sequence: TGTGCCAGCAGACTACAGGGGAAGAATGGCTACACCTTC. Residues: CASRLQGKNGYTF.

The rearrangement uses TRBV7-9 and TRBJ1-1; possibly TRBD1 for D (6 bases). Trimming shortened V by 4 bases and J by 11 bases, and 17 bases separated the two germline ends. Germline loops: CDR1 SEHNR, CDR2 FQNEAQ (reference sequence). The CDR3 spans 13 residues. CDR3 sequence reads: CASSSMGHVVAFF. CDR3 DNA: TGTGCCAGCAGCTCGATGGGACACGTCGTTGCTTTCTTT.

The V call is TRBV20-1, the J call TRBJ1-2; D unclear. CDR3 length: 10 amino acids. The germline V gene encodes CDR1 DFQATT and CDR2 SNEGSKA (reference sequence). V lost 5 bases and J lost 0, with 1 base in between. The CDR3 reads CSASNYGYTF. The CDR3 region has the DNA TGCAGTGCTTCTAACTATGGCTACACCTTC.

The chain employs TRBV16 and TRBJ1-6; D uncertain. Trimming took off 4 bases at V and 0 bases at J, with 10 bases between the two ends. The CDR3 loop spans 16 amino acids. Germline CDR1 KGHSY, CDR2 FQNENV. The CDR3: CASSPSSSSYNSPLHF. For the CDR3, the DNA is TGTGCCAGCAGCCCCAGCTCGAGCTCCTATAATTCACCCCTCCACTTT.

The chain links TRBV15 to TRBJ1-3; unclear D gene. Germline-derived CDR1 and CDR2 are LNHNV and YYDKDF (reference sequence). V was clipped by 0 bases and J by 1 base, with 7 bases between them. CDR3 length: 15 residues. CDR3 in DNA: TGTGCCACCAGCAGAGATGGGCGATCTGGAAACACCATATATTTT. Protein: CATSRDGRSGNTIYF.